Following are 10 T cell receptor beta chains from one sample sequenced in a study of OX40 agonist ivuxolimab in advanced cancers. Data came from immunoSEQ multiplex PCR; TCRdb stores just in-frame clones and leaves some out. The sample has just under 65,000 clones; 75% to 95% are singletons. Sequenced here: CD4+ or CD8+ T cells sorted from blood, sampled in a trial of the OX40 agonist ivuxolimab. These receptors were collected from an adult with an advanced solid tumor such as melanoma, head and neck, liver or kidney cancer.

CDR3 region: CASSPRQGAGTDTQYF. In nucleotides, the CDR3 is TGTGCCAGCTCACCACGACAGGGGGCAGGCACAGATACGCAGTATTTT. The V gene is TRBV18, the J gene TRBJ2-3; TRBD1 matches 10 bases. Germline V gene data show CDR1 as KGHSH and CDR2 as LQKENI. This CDR3 is 16 amino acids long. The J segment lost 1 base and the V segment lost 1 base, leaving 2 bases of the junction unmatched. The whole variable domain, remainder taken from reference TRBV18 and TRBJ2-3, is NAGVMQNPRHLVRRRGQEARLRCSPMKGHSHVYWYRQLPEEGLKFMVYLQKENIIDESGMPKERFSAEFPKEGPSILRIQQVVRGDSAAYFCASSPRQGAGTDTQYFGPGTRLTVL.

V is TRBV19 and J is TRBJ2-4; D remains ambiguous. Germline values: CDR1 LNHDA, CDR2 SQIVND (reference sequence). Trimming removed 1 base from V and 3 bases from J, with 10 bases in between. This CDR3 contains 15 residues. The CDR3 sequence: CASSIGGANKNIQYF. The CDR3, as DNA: TGTGCCAGTAGTATAGGTGGAGCAAACAAAAACATTCAGTACTTC. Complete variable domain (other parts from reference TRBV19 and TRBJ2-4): DGGITQSPKYLFRKEGQNVTLSCEQNLNHDAMYWYRQDPGQGLRLIYYSQIVNDFQKGDIAEGYSVSREKKESFPLTVTSAQKNPTAFYLCASSIGGANKNIQYFGAGTRLSVL.

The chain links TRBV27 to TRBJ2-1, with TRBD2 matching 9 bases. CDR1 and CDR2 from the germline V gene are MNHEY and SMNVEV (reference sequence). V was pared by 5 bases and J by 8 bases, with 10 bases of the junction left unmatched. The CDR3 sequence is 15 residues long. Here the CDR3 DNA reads TGTGCCAGCAGTCACGGGGTAGCGGGAGTAGATGAGCAGTTCTTC. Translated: CASSHGVAGVDEQFF.

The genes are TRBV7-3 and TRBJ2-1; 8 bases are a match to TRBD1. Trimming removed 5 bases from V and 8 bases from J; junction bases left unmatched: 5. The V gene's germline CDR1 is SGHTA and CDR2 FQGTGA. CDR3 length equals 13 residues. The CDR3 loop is CASSRTGIDEQFF. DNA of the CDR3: TGTGCCAGCAGCAGGACAGGGATCGATGAGCAGTTCTTC.

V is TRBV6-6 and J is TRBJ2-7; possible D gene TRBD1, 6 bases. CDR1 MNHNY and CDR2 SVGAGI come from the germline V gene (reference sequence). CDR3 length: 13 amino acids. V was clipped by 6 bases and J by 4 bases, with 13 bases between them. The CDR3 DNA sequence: TGTGCCAGCAGCTCGACAGGACTGTACGAGCAGTACTTC. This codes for CASSSTGLYEQYF.

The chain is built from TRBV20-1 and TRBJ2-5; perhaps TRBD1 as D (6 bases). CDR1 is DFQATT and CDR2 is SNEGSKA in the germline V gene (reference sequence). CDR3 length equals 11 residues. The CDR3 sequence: CKGQFQETQYF. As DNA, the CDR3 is TGCAAAGGACAGTTCCAAGAGACCCAGTACTTC.

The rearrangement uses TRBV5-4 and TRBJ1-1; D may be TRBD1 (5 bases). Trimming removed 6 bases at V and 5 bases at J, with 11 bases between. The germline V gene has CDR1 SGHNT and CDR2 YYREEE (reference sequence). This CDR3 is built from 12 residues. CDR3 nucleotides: TGTGCCAGCACCGGGGGGACTACTGAAGCTTTCTTT. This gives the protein CASTGGTTEAFF.

The CDR3: CASSILGGQGSNQPQHF. CDR3 nucleotide sequence: TGTGCCAGTAGTATTCTGGGAGGGCAGGGTAGCAATCAGCCCCAGCATTTT. The chain carries TRBV19 and TRBJ1-5, with D possibly being TRBD1 (5 bases). This CDR3 is 17 amino acids long. Germline-derived CDR1 and CDR2 are LNHDA and SQIVND (reference sequence). Between the trimmed V and J ends, which lost 3 bases and 0 bases, there was a span of 15 bases.

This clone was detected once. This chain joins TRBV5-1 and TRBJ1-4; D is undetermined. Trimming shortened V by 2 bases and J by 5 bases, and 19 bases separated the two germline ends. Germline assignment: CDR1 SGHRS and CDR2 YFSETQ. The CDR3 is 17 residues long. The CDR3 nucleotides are TGCGCCAGCAGCTTAGGCTCCGTATTACCCGGGAATGAAAAACTGTTTTTT. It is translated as CASSLGSVLPGNEKLFF.

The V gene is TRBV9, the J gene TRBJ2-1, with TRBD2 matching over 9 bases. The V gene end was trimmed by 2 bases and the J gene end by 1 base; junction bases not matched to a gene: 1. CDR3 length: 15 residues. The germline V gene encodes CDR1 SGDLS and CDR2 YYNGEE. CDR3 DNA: TGTGCCAGCAGCGTCCTAGCGGGGTCCTACAATGAGCAGTTCTTC. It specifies CASSVLAGSYNEQFF. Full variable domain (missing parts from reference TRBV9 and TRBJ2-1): DSGVTQTPKHLITATGQRVTLRCSPRSGDLSVYWYQQSLDQGLQFLIQYYNGEERAKGNILERFSAQQFPDLHSELNLSSLELGDSALYFCASSVLAGSYNEQFFGPGTRLTVL.